The 30 T cell receptor beta chains listed next were all sequenced from one sample in a study of blood T cells in healthy people across ages. PCR was performed a second time for roughly 7 to 11 cycles using a sample-barcoded 5' primer and a J-beta primer mix. Via MiXCR, TCRdb re-called the 5' RACE reads, giving one row per CDR3 protein. The table includes about 640,000 distinct CDR3 sequences, approximately 30% detected once. Sequenced material: blood. These receptor sequences come from a woman of 80 years or more in good health.

This clonotype turned up a few times. The V call is TRBV12-3 or TRBV12-4, the J call TRBJ2-3, with D uncertain. The CDR3 consists of 14 residues. Deletions cut 7 bases from V and 6 bases from J, with 17 bases between. In DNA, the CDR3 is TGTGCCAGCACTAGGACGGGCGAAAGGGATACGCAGTATTTT. It codes for CASTRTGERDTQYF.

This clonotype was picked up many times. The chain carries TRBV30 and TRBJ2-1; D remains unclear. Trimming removed 0 bases from V and 8 bases from J, with 8 bases in between. This CDR3 comprises 12 residues. Looked up from germline, CDR1 is GTSNPN and CDR2 is SVGIG (reference sequence). The chain's CDR3 is CAWSVGLHEQFF. The CDR3 DNA sequence: TGTGCCTGGAGTGTAGGCCTTCATGAGCAGTTCTTC.

This clonotype occurred many times. This may stem from a read error, because a much larger clone lies one nucleotide away. V gene TRBV20-1 combines with J gene TRBJ2-3; tentatively, D is TRBD1 (5 bases). Trimming removed 0 bases from V and 5 bases from J, with 15 bases in between. This CDR3 is built from 15 residues. Germline CDR1 reads DFQATT; CDR2 reads SNEGSKA (reference sequence). The CDR3 DNA reads as TGCAGTGCTAGAGATCAGTCGCCAAGGGGAGATACGCAGTATTTT. As protein: CSARDQSPRGDTQYF.

This clonotype was detected ten times or more. The chain links TRBV9 to TRBJ2-3; D might be TRBD1 (5 bases). V was trimmed by 1 base and J by 2 bases, leaving 17 bases between them. The CDR3 is 17 residues long. Germline values: CDR1 SGDLS, CDR2 YYNGEE. The CDR3 DNA sequence: TGTGCCAGCAGCGTAATGACAGAAAGGATGGCCACAGATACGCAGTATTTT. It encodes CASSVMTERMATDTQYF. Together with reference TRBV9 and TRBJ2-3, the CDR3 gives the full variable domain: DSGVTQTPKHLITATGQRVTLRCSPRSGDLSVYWYQQSLDQGLQFLIQYYNGEERAKGNILERFSAQQFPDLHSELNLSSLELGDSALYFCASSVMTERMATDTQYFGPGTRLTVL.

A note on this clonotype: This may be a read error: a much more frequent sequence differs by one nucleotide. V gene TRBV4-2 combines with J gene TRBJ2-5; D gene ambiguous. V lost 4 bases and J 3 bases, leaving 15 bases between the germline ends. This CDR3 has 15 amino acids. Germline CDR1 reads LGHNA; CDR2 reads YNFKEQ. As DNA, the CDR3 is TGTGCCAGCAGCCCCGGTTGGAGTGGGGAAGAGACCCAGTACTTC. Its translation: CASSPGWSGEETQYF.

This clonotype appeared a few times. The chain combines TRBV6-5 with TRBJ1-2; TRBD1 might be the D (6 bases). Trimming removed 8 bases from V and 0 bases from J, with 13 bases in between. The length of the CDR3 is 14 residues. The germline V gene encodes CDR1 MNHEY and CDR2 SVGAGI. The CDR3 protein is CASSGGQPNYGYTF. CDR3 nucleotide sequence: TGTGCCAGCTCCGGTGGACAGCCTAACTATGGCTACACCTTC.

The sample holds many counts of this clonotype. The chain couples TRBV6-5 to TRBJ2-5; D gene ambiguous. The CDR3 totals 12 residues. V was shortened by 2 bases and J by 5 bases, with 6 bases between the two germline ends. Germline V gene sequence: CDR1 MNHEY, CDR2 SVGAGI. The CDR3 DNA reads as TGTGCCAGCAGTTACGGTCGGGAGACCCAGTACTTC. It translates to CASSYGRETQYF.

The chain links TRBV6-1 to TRBJ2-7; D is uncertain. Germline-derived CDR1 and CDR2 are MNHNS and SASEGT. The CDR3 is 11 amino acids. Trimming stripped 1 base from V and 12 bases from J, with 10 bases between. Here the CDR3 DNA reads TGTGCCAGCAGTGAAGTAGGGAACTCGTACTTC. This encodes CASSEVGNSYF.

This clonotype was observed many times. This chain links TRBV14 with TRBJ2-3; D call uncertain. The V gene's germline CDR1 is SGHDN and CDR2 FVKESK. The V gene lost 0 bases and the J gene lost 3 bases, with 10 bases spanning the gap. There are 15 residues in the CDR3. The CDR3 DNA reads as TGTGCCAGCAGCCAAGATCCCCTAGTGACAGATACGCAGTATTTT. Translating gives CASSQDPLVTDTQYF.

Ten or more counts support this clonotype. V gene TRBV20-1 combines with J gene TRBJ1-5; 8 bases align to TRBD1. V lost 4 bases to trimming and J lost 6 bases; unmatched junction nucleotides: 11. There are 15 residues in the CDR3. Per germline, CDR1 DFQATT and CDR2 SNEGSKA (reference sequence). CDR3: CSAKAGGGIGQPQHF. Written as DNA, the CDR3 is TGCAGTGCTAAGGCAGGGGGCGGTATCGGTCAGCCCCAGCATTTT.

With regard to this clonotype: A read error may be the cause here, since a much bigger clone is one base away. V usage is TRBV20-1 and J usage is TRBJ1-1, with D tentatively TRBD1 (6 bases). CDR3 size: 13 residues. Germline V gene data show CDR1 as DFQATT and CDR2 as SNEGSKA (reference sequence). Here the CDR3 DNA reads TGCAGTGCCGTTCGACAGGAGAACACTGAAGCTTTGTTT. Translation gives CSAVRQENTEALF.

Points on this clonotype: Possible read error: a much larger clone is one base away. V usage is TRBV15 and J usage is TRBJ2-3; possible D gene TRBD1, 6 bases. Germline V gene data show CDR1 as LNHNV and CDR2 as YYDKDF (reference sequence). This CDR3 comprises 14 residues. CDR3 protein: CATGRQENTDTQYF. Written as DNA, the CDR3 is TGTGCCACCGGCAGACAGGAGAACACAGATACGCAGTATTTT.

This clonotype was counted at least ten times. The chain is built from TRBV20-1 and TRBJ2-1; D is possibly TRBD1 (5 bases). The CDR3 length is 15 residues. V lost 0 bases, J lost 2 bases, and 11 bases lay in between. CDR1 is DFQATT, CDR2 SNEGSKA, per germline (reference sequence). The CDR3 region has the DNA TGCAGTGCTAGAGATGAGCAGGGCACCTACAATGAGCAGTTCTTC. It translates to CSARDEQGTYNEQFF.

The gene calls are TRBV7-2 and TRBJ2-5; unclear D gene. The CDR3 covers 14 residues. CDR1 SGHTA and CDR2 FQGNSA come from the germline V gene. Trimming removed 0 bases at V and 5 bases at J, with 10 bases between. The CDR3 region is CASSLASSHETQYF. The CDR3 nucleotides are TGTGCCAGCAGCTTAGCGTCGAGTCACGAGACCCAGTACTTC.

Written as DNA, the CDR3 is TGTGCCAGCAGCTTAATGGCCTTGAACACTGAAGCTTTCTTT. Its protein product is CASSLMALNTEAFF. The rearrangement joins TRBV7-3 to TRBJ1-1; unclear D gene. Germline lookup yields CDR1 SGHTA and CDR2 FQGTGA. V was cut by 1 base and J by 0 bases, with 6 bases left in between. The CDR3 covers 14 residues.

This clonotype was recorded at least ten times. The chain recombines TRBV25-1 with TRBJ2-3, with 7 bases matching TRBD2. CDR1 and CDR2 from the germline V gene are MGHDK and SYGVNS. The CDR3 contains 16 residues. The ends lost 3 bases at V and 2 bases at J; junction bases unmatched: 8. CDR3 in amino acids: CASSDYASGHTDTQYF. CDR3 sequence (DNA): TGTGCCAGCAGTGACTACGCTAGCGGTCACACAGATACGCAGTATTTT.

This clonotype was observed a handful of times. The V gene is TRBV5-1, the J gene TRBJ2-2, with D perhaps assigned TRBD1 or TRBD2 (5 bases each). Trimming removed 4 bases from V and 4 bases from J, with 11 bases in between. CDR3 length: 14 amino acids. Germline V gives CDR1 SGHRS, CDR2 YFSETQ. CDR3: CASSPQGPTGELFF. CDR3 DNA sequence: TGCGCCAGCAGCCCGCAGGGACCCACCGGGGAGCTGTTTTTT.

J is TRBJ2-7 and V is TRBV28, with 7 bases identical to TRBD1. The J segment lost 2 bases and the V segment lost 8 bases, leaving 6 bases of the junction unmatched. CDR3 length: 13 amino acids. CDR1 is MDHEN, CDR2 SYDVKM, per germline. CDR3 protein: CASRTGTTYEQYF. Written as DNA, the CDR3 is TGTGCCAGCCGGACAGGCACCACCTACGAGCAGTACTTC.

The CDR3 nucleotides are TGTGCCAGCAGCTTAACGCCCCGAAAAGAGACCCAGTACTTC. It translates to CASSLTPRKETQYF. This chain connects TRBV7-3 to TRBJ2-7, with D hard to call. The DNA end favors TRBJ2-5, so the J call may be wrong. Germline CDR1 and CDR2: SGHTA and FQGTGA. This CDR3 comprises 14 residues.

This clonotype has just a few counts. The chain is built from TRBV9 and TRBJ1-1; no definite D call. The CDR3 has 14 amino acids. Germline CDR1 reads SGDLS; CDR2 reads YYNGEE. The germline V and J ends were trimmed by 0 bases and 1 base, with 7 bases remaining between them. CDR3 nucleotide sequence: TGTGCCAGCAGCGTAGAACAGAGGAACACTGAAGCTTTCTTT. The encoded protein is CASSVEQRNTEAFF.

Note on this clonotype: This sequence may be a read error, since a much larger clone differs from it by one base. The rearrangement links TRBV6-2 or TRBV6-3 to TRBJ2-7, with TRBD2 as a possible D gene (6 bases). Germline V gives CDR1 MNHEY, CDR2 SVGEGT. The CDR3 has 12 residues. Trimming removed 4 bases at V and 7 bases at J, with 11 bases between. The CDR3 coding sequence is TGTGCCAGCAGTTCTCAGGGACTTGAGCAGTACTTC. Encoded protein: CASSSQGLEQYF.

This clonotype was seen ten or more times. The rearrangement links TRBV7-9 to TRBJ1-2, with 7 nucleotides matching TRBD1. The CDR3 is 13 amino acids. The V and J ends lost 1 base and 7 bases, in that order; junction bases with no gene match: 3. CDR1 and CDR2 (germline): SEHNR, FQNEAQ (reference sequence). CDR3 sequence reads: CASSLGTGVGYTF. CDR3 nucleotides: TGTGCCAGCAGCTTAGGCACAGGGGTTGGCTACACCTTC. The entire variable domain, with the rest obtained from reference TRBV7-9 and TRBJ1-2, is as follows: DTGVSQNPRHKITKRGQNVTFRCDPISEHNRLYWYRQTLGQGPEFLTYFQNEAQLEKSRLLSDRFSAERPKGSFSTLEIQRTEQGDSAMYLCASSLGTGVGYTFGSGTRLTVV.

CDR3 amino acids: CSARDRVLAGAIEQFF. The CDR3 coding sequence is TGCAGTGCTAGAGATAGGGTTCTAGCGGGAGCGATTGAGCAGTTCTTC. The rearrangement uses TRBV20-1 and TRBJ2-1, with 10 bases identical to TRBD2. The length of the CDR3 is 16 residues. Germline assignment: CDR1 DFQATT and CDR2 SNEGSKA (reference sequence). V lost 0 bases, J lost 9 bases, and 11 bases stayed unmatched.

This clonotype appeared many times. The chain couples TRBV27 to TRBJ2-7, with D perhaps TRBD2 (6 bases). Germline V lookup: CDR1 MNHEY, CDR2 SMNVEV (reference sequence). The CDR3 consists of 17 residues. Deletions cut 5 bases from V and 3 bases from J, with 23 bases between. The CDR3 DNA reads as TGTGCCAGCAGTGATGGCCCTCCGGGCCGACTAGACTACGAGCAGTACTTC. Protein: CASSDGPPGRLDYEQYF.

This clonotype appeared many times. The CDR3 DNA follows: TGTGCCAGCAGTGGGTCGACTAGCGGGTACCAGATGACCCAGTACTTC. Protein product: CASSGSTSGYQMTQYF. The chain links TRBV2 to TRBJ2-5, with 10 bases identical to TRBD2. The CDR3 is 16 amino acids. Germline V CDR1 and CDR2: SNHLY, FYNNEI. V lost 4 bases and J lost 7; bases outside the gene matches: 12.

In its sample, this clonotype was seen many times. The chain employs TRBV20-1 and TRBJ1-2; TRBD1 matches 11 bases. This CDR3 has 16 residues. Trimming took 6 bases from V and 8 from J; bases not matched to a gene: 17. The V gene's germline CDR1 is DFQATT and CDR2 SNEGSKA (reference sequence). CDR3 coding DNA: TGCAGTGCCGAGAGGGCTCTGGGACAGGGGGTGGGAGGCTACACCTTC. The encoded protein is CSAERALGQGVGGYTF.

This chain links TRBV20-1 with TRBJ1-2, with unresolved D. The germline V gene encodes CDR1 DFQATT and CDR2 SNEGSKA (reference sequence). V lost 5 bases to trimming and J lost 8 bases, with 15 bases between them. This CDR3 contains 12 residues. CDR3 in DNA: TGCAGTGCTGACATCTTCTCGGGCGGCTACACCTTC. This translates into CSADIFSGGYTF.

In regard to this clonotype: A junction end diverges from the germline sequence, so it may reflect a read error. CDR3 bases: TGTGCTAGTGGGTTGGGAGAGAGCAATCAGCCCCAGCATTTT. This translates into CASGLGESNQPQHF. The chain uses TRBV12-5 and TRBJ1-5; no reliable D call. There are 14 residues in the CDR3. Germline V lookup: CDR1 LGHNT, CDR2 FRNRAP. Combining the CDR3 with reference TRBV12-5 and TRBJ1-5 gives the whole variable domain DARVTQTPRHKVTEMGQEVTMRCQPILGHNTVFWYRQTMMQGLELLAYFRNRAPLDDSGMPKDRFSAEMPDATLATLKIQPSEPRDSAVYFCASGLGESNQPQHFGDGTRLSIL.

This clonotype has a count of ten or more. The rearrangement joins TRBV7-9 to TRBJ2-7; D unresolved. Trimming left V 5 bases short and J 6 bases short, with 14 bases between. The CDR3 covers 13 residues. The germline V gene has CDR1 SEHNR and CDR2 FQNEAQ (reference sequence). The CDR3: CASSHKPGSEQYF. The CDR3 DNA sequence: TGTGCCAGCAGCCACAAGCCCGGTAGCGAGCAGTACTTC. The variable domain in full, with the rest retrieved from reference TRBV7-9 and TRBJ2-7, is DTGVSQNPRHKITKRGQNVTFRCDPISEHNRLYWYRQTLGQGPEFLTYFQNEAQLEKSRLLSDRFSAERPKGSFSTLEIQRTEQGDSAMYLCASSHKPGSEQYFGPGTRLTVT.

This clonotype turned up a few times. A clone one base away is much larger, so this may be a read error. J is TRBJ2-5 and V is TRBV29-1; 7 nucleotides agree with TRBD2. The CDR3 runs to 15 residues. Germline assignment: CDR1 SQVTM and CDR2 ANQGSEA. V lost 3 bases and J lost 11; bases outside the gene matches: 18. The CDR3 sequence is CSVDGQAGAYNEQYF. The CDR3 DNA is TGCAGCGTTGATGGTCAGGCGGGAGCCTACAATGAGCAGTACTTC.